Shown below are 10 T cell receptor beta chains from a single sample sequenced in a study of blood T cell repertoires in COVID-19 (dated by TCRdb to about 2020). Libraries were prepared through the immunoSEQ multiplex PCR assay. In TCRdb, the immuneACCESS table is reduced to in-frame sequences with V and J assigned. These tables do not hold every clone; where another copy was compared, an unresolved V gene accounts for under half, and the others remain unexplained. Recorded for this sample are some 160,000 clones; roughly 88% of them occurred a single time. Approximately 2.4% of the sample belongs to the ten largest clones. The sample comprised peripheral blood. Receptor source: a man aged 18 to 35 with acute or convalescent COVID-19.

V is TRBV11-2 and J is TRBJ2-3; TRBD2 aligns across 10 bases. J lost 2 bases, V lost 4 bases, and 6 bases had no gene match. This CDR3 has 16 residues. CDR1 is SGHAT and CDR2 is FQNNGV in the germline V gene. This CDR3 reads CASSYPLAGVTDTQYF. CDR3 DNA sequence: TGTGCCAGCAGCTATCCGCTAGCGGGGGTCACAGATACGCAGTATTTT.

The genes are TRBV27 and TRBJ1-6, with a weak D call TRBD1 (6 bases). Germline CDR1 reads MNHEY; CDR2 reads SMNVEV (reference sequence). The CDR3 has 17 residues. The V end was cut by 8 bases, the J end by 2 bases, with 19 bases between. Written as DNA, the CDR3 is TGTGCCAGCTCGATATACAGGGTTCCGACCTATAATTCACCCCTCCACTTT. Translated, it gives CASSIYRVPTYNSPLHF.

The DNA of the CDR3 is TGTGCCACCAGGGCCAGACAGGGAATGAACGGGGAGCTGTTTTTT. Its translation is CATRARQGMNGELFF. This chain uses TRBV24-1 with TRBJ2-2; 7 bases are a match to TRBD1. The germline gives CDR1 KGHDR, CDR2 SFDVKD. Unmatched junction bases numbered 11, after V lost 7 bases and J lost 7 bases. The CDR3 is 15 residues long.

The V gene is TRBV5-5, the J gene TRBJ2-1, with D perhaps matching TRBD1 (5 bases). Germline CDR1 is SGHKS and CDR2 is YYEKEE (reference sequence). Trimming removed 2 bases at V and 6 bases at J, with 12 bases between. The CDR3 contains 14 residues. The CDR3 DNA follows: TGTGCCAGCAGCTTACTGCAGGGCCCCAATGAGCAGTTCTTC. Its translation is CASSLLQGPNEQFF.

The chain couples TRBV2 to TRBJ1-1; D unresolved. Germline lookup yields CDR1 SNHLY and CDR2 FYNNEI. The length of the CDR3 is 14 residues. V was clipped by 6 bases and J by 0 bases, with 11 bases between them. Here the CDR3 reads CASSADSLNTEAFF. As DNA, the CDR3 is TGTGCCAGCAGCGCGGACTCCCTGAACACTGAAGCTTTCTTT.

The chain couples TRBV5-1 to TRBJ2-7; 7 bases map to TRBD2. Trimming at V came to 1 base and at J to 7 bases, leaving 17 bases not matched to a gene. The CDR3 consists of 17 residues. Germline V gene sequence: CDR1 SGHRS, CDR2 YFSETQ. The CDR3 loop reads CASSLTQVPGLPFEQYF. DNA for the CDR3: TGCGCCAGCAGCTTGACGCAAGTGCCGGGACTACCTTTTGAGCAGTACTTC.

The chain uses TRBV2 and TRBJ1-2; D gene uncertain. The V end was cut by 2 bases, the J end by 11 bases, with 12 bases between. The CDR3 loop spans 12 amino acids. The germline gives CDR1 SNHLY, CDR2 FYNNEI. CDR3 in amino acids: CASSETIAEYTF. The CDR3, as DNA: TGTGCCAGCAGTGAAACAATCGCGGAATACACCTTC.

The chain uses TRBV4-1 and TRBJ2-3; the match to TRBD2 covers 11 bases. After removal of 1 base from V and 3 bases from J, the junction contained 9 bases not matched to a gene. Germline V gene lookup returns CDR1 MGHRA and CDR2 YSYEKL. This CDR3 comprises 18 residues. The CDR3 loop is CASSQATLSSGRTDTQYF. CDR3 in DNA: TGCGCCAGCAGCCAAGCAACCCTCTCTAGCGGGAGGACAGATACGCAGTATTTT.

The rearrangement uses TRBV2 and TRBJ2-2; 9 nucleotides agree with TRBD1. Germline CDR1 is SNHLY and CDR2 is FYNNEI. The V segment lost 4 bases and the J segment 7 bases; nucleotides outside the gene matches: 1. The CDR3 extends over 13 amino acids. The CDR3 protein is CASSGQGVGELFF. The CDR3 DNA follows: TGTGCCAGCAGTGGACAGGGGGTCGGGGAGCTGTTTTTT.

The chain is built from TRBV4-2 and TRBJ2-1; 11 bases align to TRBD2. V lost 5 bases to trimming and J lost 5 bases; unmatched junction nucleotides: 2. Germline V CDR1 and CDR2: LGHNA, YNFKEQ. The CDR3 spans 14 residues. The CDR3 is CASSGTSGNNEQFF. The CDR3 nucleotides read TGTGCCAGCAGCGGGACTAGCGGAAACAATGAGCAGTTCTTC.